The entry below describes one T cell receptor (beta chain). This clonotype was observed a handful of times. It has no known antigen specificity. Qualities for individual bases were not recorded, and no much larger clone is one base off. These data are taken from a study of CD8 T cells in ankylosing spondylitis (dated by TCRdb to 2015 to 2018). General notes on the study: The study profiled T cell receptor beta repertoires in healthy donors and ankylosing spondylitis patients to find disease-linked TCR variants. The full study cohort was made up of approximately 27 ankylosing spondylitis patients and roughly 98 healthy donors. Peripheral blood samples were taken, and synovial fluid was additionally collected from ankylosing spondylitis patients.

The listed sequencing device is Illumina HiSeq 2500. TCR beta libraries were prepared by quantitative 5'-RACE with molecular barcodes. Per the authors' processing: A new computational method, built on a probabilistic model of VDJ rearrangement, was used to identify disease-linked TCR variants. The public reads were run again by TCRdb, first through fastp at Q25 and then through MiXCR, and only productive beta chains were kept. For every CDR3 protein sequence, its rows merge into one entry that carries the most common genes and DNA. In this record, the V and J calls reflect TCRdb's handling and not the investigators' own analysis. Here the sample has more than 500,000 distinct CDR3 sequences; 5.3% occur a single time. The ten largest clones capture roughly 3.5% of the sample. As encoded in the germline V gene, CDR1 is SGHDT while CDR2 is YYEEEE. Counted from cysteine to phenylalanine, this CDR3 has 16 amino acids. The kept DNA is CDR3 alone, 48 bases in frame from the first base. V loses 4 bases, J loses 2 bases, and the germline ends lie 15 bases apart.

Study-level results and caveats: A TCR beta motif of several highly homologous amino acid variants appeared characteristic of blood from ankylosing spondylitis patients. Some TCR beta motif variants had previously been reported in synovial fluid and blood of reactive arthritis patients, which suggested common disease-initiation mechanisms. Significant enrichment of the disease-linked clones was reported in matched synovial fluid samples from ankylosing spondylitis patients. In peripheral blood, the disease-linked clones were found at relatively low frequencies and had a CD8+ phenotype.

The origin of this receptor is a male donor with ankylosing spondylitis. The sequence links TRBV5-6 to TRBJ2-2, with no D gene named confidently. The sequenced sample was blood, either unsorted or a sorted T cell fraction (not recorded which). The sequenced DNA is TGTGCCAGCAGCCGGTTCGCCACCTTCAACACCGGGGAGCTGTTTTTT. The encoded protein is CASSRFATFNTGELFF.